This T cell receptor beta chain was sequenced in a study of technical replicates of blood from a few donors. Losses at the gene ends were 4 bases for V and 5 bases for J; bases not matched to a gene: 9. The germline gives CDR1 KGHSH, CDR2 LQKENI. The CDR3 loop spans 16 amino acids. Assay used: immunoSEQ multiplex PCR; TCRdb lists only in-frame clones, some missing. The data contain about 71,000 clones, around 97% of them singletons. The gene calls are TRBV18 and TRBJ2-2, with 8 bases lining up with TRBD1. This TCR derives from a human donor in good health. Sample: T cells isolated from PBMCs. The CDR3 DNA is TGTGCCAGCTCACGAGGACAGGGCGCGACAACCGGGGAGCTGTTTTTT. It yields the protein CASSRGQGATTGELFF.